The T cell receptor (beta chain) described here comes from a study of T cells in Graves' hyperthyroidism and ophthalmopathy. Regarding the study as a whole: Most expanded thyroid clonotypes above 0.001 recurred in blood.

RNA transcripts were the template for amplifying TCR beta CDR3 regions. First-round RT-PCR with HTBI primers amplified the TCR CDR3 region. TCRdb reprocessed the multiplex PCR reads via MiXCR and lists one record per CDR3 protein. The table has about 360,000 distinct CDR3 sequences, around an eighth seen once. Remarks on this clonotype: Its antigen is not known.

Among the patients, aged 18 to 65, hyperthyroidism was newly diagnosed and had lasted under 2 months. For the diagnoses, clinical symptoms, serum thyroxine and TRAb, thyroid ultrasound and orbital computed tomography were used. Blood from later-ophthalmopathy patients was taken at first hyperthyroidism diagnosis. This CDR3 comprises 13 residues. Germline CDR1 DFQATT, CDR2 SNEGSKA (reference sequence). Trimming took 5 bases from V and 3 from J, leaving 11 bases between them. The J gene is TRBJ1-5, the V gene TRBV20-1, with a possible D match to TRBD1 (6 bases). The sample taken for sequencing was blood. The origin of this receptor is a young man with Graves' hyperthyroidism that later progressed to Graves' ophthalmopathy. The CDR3 is CSALQGYNQPQHF. The CDR3 DNA reads TGCAGTGCTCTACAGGGTTACAATCAGCCCCAGCATTTT.